Below, 5 T cell receptor beta chains from the same sample are listed, as sequenced in a study of graft-versus-host responses after intestinal transplantation. This table comes from immunoSEQ multiplex PCR, and its TCRdb copy is limited to in-frame clones, with some not included. In the table there are tens of thousands of clones, around 87% of which are singletons. These receptors lack a known antigen. This sample comprised unstimulated CD8+ T cells sorted from spleen or lymph node cells, obtained before transplant. These receptors all come from a human donor who was the organ donor for an intestinal transplant.

This clone appeared a few times. J is TRBJ1-2 and V is TRBV4-2; a weak D match, TRBD1 (6 bases). With 4 bases removed from V and 1 base from J, the gap between germline ends came to 10 bases. This CDR3 spans 14 amino acids. Germline values: CDR1 LGHNA, CDR2 YNFKEQ. CDR3 region: CASSPRDNNYGYTF. The CDR3 region has the DNA TGTGCCAGCAGCCCTCGGGACAATAACTATGGCTACACCTTC.

V and J are TRBV27 and TRBJ2-2, with no clear D. Per germline, CDR1 MNHEY and CDR2 SMNVEV (reference sequence). Trimming took off 10 bases at V and 7 bases at J, with 10 bases between the two ends. The CDR3 contains 11 residues. Here the CDR3 reads CATITGGELFF. Here the CDR3 DNA reads TGTGCCACCATAACCGGCGGGGAGCTGTTTTTT.

The chain links TRBV27 to TRBJ2-1; no definite D call. In germline, CDR1 is MNHEY, CDR2 SMNVEV (reference sequence). Trimming took off 4 bases at V and 4 bases at J, with 8 bases between the two ends. The CDR3 loop spans 13 amino acids. The CDR3 is CASSYEIYNEQFF. CDR3 nucleotide sequence: TGTGCCAGCAGTTATGAGATTTACAATGAGCAGTTCTTC.

The genes are TRBV4-3 and TRBJ2-1; D not certain. The CDR3 extends over 13 amino acids. The germline V gene has CDR1 LGHNA and CDR2 YSLEER. V lost 1 base and J 7 bases, leaving 8 bases between the germline ends. The CDR3 region is CASSQVPLNEQFF. CDR3 coding DNA: TGCGCCAGCAGCCAAGTTCCCCTAAATGAGCAGTTCTTC.

The chain links TRBV5-1 to TRBJ2-3; 7 nucleotides align to TRBD2. V was clipped by 0 bases and J by 0 bases; unmatched bases: 4. The V gene's germline CDR1 is SGHRS and CDR2 YFSETQ. The CDR3 loop spans 16 amino acids. CDR3 DNA: TGCGCCAGCAGCTTGGGGGGTAGCGGGAGCACAGATACGCAGTATTTT. It codes for CASSLGGSGSTDTQYF. The full variable domain, its missing parts supplied by reference TRBV5-1 and TRBJ2-3, is KAGVTQTPRYLIKTRGQQVTLSCSPISGHRSVSWYQQTPGQGLQFLFEYFSETQRNKGNFPGRFSGRQFSNSRSEMNVSTLELGDSALYLCASSLGGSGSTDTQYFGPGTRLTVL.